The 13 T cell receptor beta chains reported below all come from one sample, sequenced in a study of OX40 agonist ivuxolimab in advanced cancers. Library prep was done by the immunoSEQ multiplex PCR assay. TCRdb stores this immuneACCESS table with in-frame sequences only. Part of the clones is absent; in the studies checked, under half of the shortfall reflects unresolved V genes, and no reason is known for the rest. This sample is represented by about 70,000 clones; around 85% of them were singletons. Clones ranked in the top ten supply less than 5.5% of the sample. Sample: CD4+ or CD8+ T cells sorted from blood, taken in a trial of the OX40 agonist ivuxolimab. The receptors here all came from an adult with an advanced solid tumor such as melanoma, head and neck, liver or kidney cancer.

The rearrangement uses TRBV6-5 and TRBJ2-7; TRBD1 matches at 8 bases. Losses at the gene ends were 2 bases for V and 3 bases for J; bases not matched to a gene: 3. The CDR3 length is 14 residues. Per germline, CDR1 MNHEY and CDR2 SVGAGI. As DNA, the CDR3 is TGTGCCAGCAGTTACGACAGGGGCGACTACGAGCAGTACTTC. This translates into CASSYDRGDYEQYF.

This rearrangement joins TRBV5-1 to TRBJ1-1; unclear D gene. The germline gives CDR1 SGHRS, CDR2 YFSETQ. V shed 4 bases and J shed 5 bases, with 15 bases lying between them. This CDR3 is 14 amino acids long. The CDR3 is CASSPGTPGTEAFF. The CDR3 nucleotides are TGCGCCAGCAGCCCTGGCACACCGGGAACTGAAGCTTTCTTT.

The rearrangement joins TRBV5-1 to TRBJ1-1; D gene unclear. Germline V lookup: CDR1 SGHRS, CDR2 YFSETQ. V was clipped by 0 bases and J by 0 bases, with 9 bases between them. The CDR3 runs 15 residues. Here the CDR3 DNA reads TGCGCCAGCAGCTTGGTGCCAAAATTGAACACTGAAGCTTTCTTT. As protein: CASSLVPKLNTEAFF.

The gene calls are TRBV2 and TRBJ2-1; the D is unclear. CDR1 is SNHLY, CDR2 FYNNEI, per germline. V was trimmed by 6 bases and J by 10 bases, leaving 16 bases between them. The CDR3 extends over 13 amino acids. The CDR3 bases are TGTGCCAGCAGCTACTATGGGCGCGAGGAGCAGTTCTTC. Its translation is CASSYYGREEQFF.

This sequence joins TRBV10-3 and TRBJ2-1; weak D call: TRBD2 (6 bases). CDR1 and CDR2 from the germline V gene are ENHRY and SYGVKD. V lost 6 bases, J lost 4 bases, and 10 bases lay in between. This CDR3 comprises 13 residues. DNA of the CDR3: TGTGCCATCAGAAGACTAGAATACAATGAGCAGTTCTTC. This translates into CAIRRLEYNEQFF.

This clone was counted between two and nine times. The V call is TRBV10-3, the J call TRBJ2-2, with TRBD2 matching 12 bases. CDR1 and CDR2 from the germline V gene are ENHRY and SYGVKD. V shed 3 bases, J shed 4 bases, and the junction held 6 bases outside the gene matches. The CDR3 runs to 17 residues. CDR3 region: CAISEASGRAGTGELFF. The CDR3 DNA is TGTGCCATCAGTGAAGCTAGCGGGAGGGCGGGCACCGGGGAGCTGTTTTTT.

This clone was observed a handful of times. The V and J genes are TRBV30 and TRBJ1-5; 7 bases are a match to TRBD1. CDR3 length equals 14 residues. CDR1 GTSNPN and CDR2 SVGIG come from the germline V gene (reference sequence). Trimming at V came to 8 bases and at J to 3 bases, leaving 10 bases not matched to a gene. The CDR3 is CAANDRDINQPQHF. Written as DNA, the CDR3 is TGTGCCGCCAATGACAGGGACATCAATCAGCCCCAGCATTTT.

CDR3 DNA: TGTGCCAGCAGCTTTGGGACAGGTCCCAATCAGCCCCAGCATTTT. It encodes CASSFGTGPNQPQHF. The chain employs TRBV5-8 and TRBJ1-5; 8 nucleotides agree with TRBD1. V shed 2 bases, J shed 3 bases, and the junction held 4 bases outside the gene matches. This CDR3 region has 15 residues. Germline V gives CDR1 SGHTS, CDR2 YDEGEE.

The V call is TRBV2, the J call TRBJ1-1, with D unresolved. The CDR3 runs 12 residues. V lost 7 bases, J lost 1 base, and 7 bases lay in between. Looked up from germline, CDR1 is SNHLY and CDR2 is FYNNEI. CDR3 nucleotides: TGTGCCAGCAAACCGACGAACACTGAAGCTTTCTTT. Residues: CASKPTNTEAFF.

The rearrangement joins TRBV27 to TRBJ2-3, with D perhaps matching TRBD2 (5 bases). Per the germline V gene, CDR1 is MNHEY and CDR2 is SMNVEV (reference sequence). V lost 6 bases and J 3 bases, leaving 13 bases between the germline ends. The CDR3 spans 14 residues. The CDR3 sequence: CASRRDRVTDTQYF. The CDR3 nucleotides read TGTGCCAGCAGACGGGATAGGGTAACAGATACGCAGTATTTT.

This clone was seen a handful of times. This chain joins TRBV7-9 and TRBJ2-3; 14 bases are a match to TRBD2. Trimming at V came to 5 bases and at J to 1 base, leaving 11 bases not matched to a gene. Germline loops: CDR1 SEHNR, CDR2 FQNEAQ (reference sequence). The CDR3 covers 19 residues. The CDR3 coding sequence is TGTGCCAGCAGCCCGGGACTAGCGGGGGTTCCGTGGGGCACAGATACGCAGTATTTT. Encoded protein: CASSPGLAGVPWGTDTQYF.

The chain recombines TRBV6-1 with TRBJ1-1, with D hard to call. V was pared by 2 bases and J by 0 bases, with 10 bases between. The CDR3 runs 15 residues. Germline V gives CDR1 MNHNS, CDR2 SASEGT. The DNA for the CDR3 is TGTGCCAGCAGTGAACTGCAGTCGATGAACACTGAAGCTTTCTTT. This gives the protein CASSELQSMNTEAFF.

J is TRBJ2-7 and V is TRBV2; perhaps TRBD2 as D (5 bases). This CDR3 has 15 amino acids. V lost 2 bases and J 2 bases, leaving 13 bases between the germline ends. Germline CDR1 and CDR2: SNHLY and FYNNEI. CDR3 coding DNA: TGTGCCAGCAGTGAAAATCAGGCCGGGACCTACGAGCAGTACTTC. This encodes CASSENQAGTYEQYF.